The rows below give T cell receptor beta chains drawn from one sample of a study of blood T cell repertoires in COVID-19. The repertoire was sequenced with immunoSEQ multiplex PCR; TCRdb's copy has only in-frame clones and lacks some. Among hundreds of thousands of clones, 86% were seen once, and the ten largest hold roughly 4.5%. Sequencing used PBMCs or T cells enriched from blood (not recorded which). All receptors come from a woman in her 30s who had been exposed to COVID-19. Each CDR3 is given with its conserved first and last residue. A D gene is named only where the DNA matches it firmly. Size is omitted from some rows. Given values are once, few, many or a class for expanded clones.

.	TRBV27	TRBJ1-5	.	CASSKEGGQPQHF	TGTGCCAGCAGTAAGGAAGGGGGTCAGCCCCAGCATTTT
TRBD1	TRBV5-5	TRBJ1-4	once	CASSRRDRVRGNEKLFF	TGTGCCAGCAGCCGCCGGGACAGGGTTCGGGGTAATGAAAAACTGTTTTTT
.	TRBV6-5	TRBJ1-2	.	CASSYGGLGGYTF	TGTGCCAGCAGTTACGGGGGACTGGGAGGCTACACCTTC
.	TRBV6-1	TRBJ1-5	once	CASSEALSYSNQPQHF	TGTGCCAGCAGTGAAGCGCTCAGTTATAGCAATCAGCCCCAGCATTTT
.	TRBV5-1	TRBJ2-1	.	CASSLVGEHEQFF	TGCGCCAGCAGCTTGGTTGGGGAGCATGAGCAGTTCTTC
.	TRBV18	TRBJ2-7	.	CASSLTGYEQYF	TGTGCCAGCTCCCTCACTGGTTACGAGCAGTACTTC
TRBD1	TRBV19	TRBJ1-5	.	CASSGTGGGKPQHF	TGTGCCAGTAGTGGGACAGGGGGCGGTAAGCCCCAGCATTTT
.	TRBV5-1	TRBJ1-2	.	CASSLAGGTSYGYTF	TGCGCCAGCAGCTTGGCCGGGGGGACGAGCTATGGCTACACCTTC
.	TRBV3-1/TRBV3-2	TRBJ1-1	.	CASSQGPGGNTEAFF	TGTGCCAGCAGCCAAGGCCCGGGGGGGAACACTGAAGCTTTCTTT
TRBD1	TRBV27	TRBJ2-7	.	CASSPGGHIGEQYF	TGTGCCAGCAGTCCAGGGGGCCATATAGGCGAGCAGTACTTC
TRBD1	TRBV12-3/TRBV12-4	TRBJ1-2	.	CASSLGQGYGYTF	TGTGCCAGCAGTCTCGGACAGGGCTATGGCTACACCTTC
.	TRBV7-9	TRBJ2-1	.	CASGQGFYNEQFF	TGTGCCAGCGGCCAGGGATTCTACAATGAGCAGTTCTTC
.	TRBV2	TRBJ2-1	.	CASSVQWGGEFF	TGTGCCAGCAGTGTTCAGTGGGGGGGCGAGTTCTTC
.	TRBV19	TRBJ2-5	.	CASRNRGRTQETQYF	TGTGCCAGTAGAAATAGAGGGAGAACCCAAGAGACCCAGTACTTC
.	TRBV19	TRBJ1-1	.	CASSRITGNTEAFF	TGTGCCAGTAGTAGAATTACAGGGAACACTGAAGCTTTCTTT
TRBD1	TRBV5-1	TRBJ2-7	few	CASSRYAGTGSGEQYF	TGCGCCAGCAGCCGCTATGCCGGGACAGGGTCGGGGGAGCAGTACTTC
TRBD1	TRBV13	TRBJ1-2	.	CASSPPGHLGKGQGTNYGYTF	TGTGCCAGCAGCCCCCCCGGCCACCTAGGAAAAGGACAGGGCACAAACTATGGCTACACCTTC
.	TRBV24-1	TRBJ2-1	.	CATSRVQGASYNEQFF	TGTGCCACCAGTCGCGTCCAGGGCGCGTCCTACAATGAGCAGTTCTTC
.	TRBV27	TRBJ2-7	.	CASSLPGLPTYEQYF	TGTGCCAGCAGTTTACCCGGTCTCCCGACCTACGAGCAGTACTTC
TRBD1	TRBV2	TRBJ1-1	once	CASRGTGNTEAFF	TGTGCCAGCAGGGGGACAGGGAACACTGAAGCTTTCTTT
TRBD2	TRBV6-2/TRBV6-3	TRBJ2-7	.	CASSFPGGEQYF	TGTGCCAGCAGTTTTCCGGGAGGCGAGCAGTACTTC
TRBD1	TRBV24-1	TRBJ2-2	.	CATSDFRDRGLFDTGELFF	TGTGCCACCAGTGATTTCAGGGACAGGGGGCTATTTGACACCGGGGAGCTGTTTTTT
.	TRBV5-1	TRBJ2-1	.	CASSLAYEQFF	TGCGCCAGCAGCTTGGCCTATGAGCAGTTCTTC
TRBD1	TRBV5-1	TRBJ2-2	.	CASSPGQGPNTGELFF	TGCGCCAGCAGCCCGGGACAGGGTCCGAACACCGGGGAGCTGTTTTTT